These 27 T cell receptor beta chains were all obtained from the same sample, sequenced in a study of T cell changes during pregnancy in multiple sclerosis. This table comes from immunoSEQ multiplex PCR, and its TCRdb copy is limited to in-frame clones, with some not included. The data show almost 95,000 clones, roughly 90% seen once. The specimen was peripheral blood, collected in the first trimester of pregnancy. The receptors stem from a female donor with multiple sclerosis, enrolled in a pregnancy study.

The chain combines TRBV5-4 with TRBJ1-4; D remains ambiguous. The germline gives CDR1 SGHNT, CDR2 YYREEE (reference sequence). The CDR3 runs to 13 residues. V was cut by 4 bases and J by 0 bases, with 4 bases left in between. The CDR3 loop is CASSHATNEKLFF. CDR3 nucleotides: TGTGCCAGCAGCCATGCAACTAATGAAAAACTGTTTTTT.

The chain links TRBV9 to TRBJ2-1; 12 bases fit TRBD2. V lost 2 bases to trimming and J lost 8 bases; unmatched junction nucleotides: 14. CDR1 is SGDLS, CDR2 YYNGEE, per germline. This CDR3 region has 18 residues. The CDR3 here is CASSVFGLAGGIRDEQFF. The CDR3 nucleotides read TGTGCCAGCAGCGTTTTCGGGCTAGCGGGAGGGATAAGGGATGAGCAGTTCTTC.

The V and J genes are TRBV4-1 and TRBJ1-1, with D tentatively TRBD1 (6 bases). The V and J ends lost 3 bases and 10 bases respectively, with 21 bases between them. The CDR3 has 15 residues. Germline CDR1 is MGHRA and CDR2 is YSYEKL. CDR3 sequence (DNA): TGCGCCAGCAGCCAGGGTCGGGGGGCTCGATCAGGAGCTTTCTTT. Protein: CASSQGRGARSGAFF.

This rearrangement joins TRBV6-4 to TRBJ2-7; D is unclear. Germline-derived CDR1 and CDR2 are MRHNA and SNTAGT. This CDR3 comprises 14 residues. Trimming took 6 bases from V and 0 from J, leaving 12 bases between them. The CDR3 reads CASRSTKLSYEQYF. CDR3 sequence (DNA): TGTGCCAGCAGGAGCACTAAGCTCTCCTACGAGCAGTACTTC.

This chain uses TRBV10-3 with TRBJ1-2; 11 nucleotides agree with TRBD1. V was pared by 6 bases and J by 4 bases, with 4 bases of the junction left unmatched. Germline assignment: CDR1 ENHRY and CDR2 SYGVKD. The CDR3 length is 14 residues. The CDR3 loop is CAIRGTGGGYGYTF. The CDR3 DNA is TGTGCCATCAGGGGGACAGGGGGAGGCTATGGCTACACCTTC.

The CDR3 DNA reads as TGTGCCAGCTCACCTTACAGGGGGGAGAACATTCAGTACTTC. Translating gives CASSPYRGENIQYF. The V call is TRBV18, the J call TRBJ2-4; 8 positions agree with TRBD1. The V gene end was trimmed by 3 bases and the J gene end by 7 bases; junction bases not matched to a gene: 5. The CDR3 length is 14 residues. In germline, CDR1 is KGHSH, CDR2 LQKENI.

The V call is TRBV4-2, the J call TRBJ1-5; no reliable D call. This CDR3 has 14 amino acids. CDR1 and CDR2 (germline): LGHNA, YNFKEQ. V lost 3 bases and J lost 5, with 11 bases in between. The CDR3 protein is CASSHPGLHQPQHF. CDR3 DNA sequence: TGTGCCAGCAGCCACCCCGGGTTGCATCAGCCCCAGCATTTT.

The chain has TRBV7-9 and TRBJ2-5, with TRBD2 as a possible D gene (5 bases). The CDR3 loop spans 13 amino acids. Trimming took 4 bases from V and 4 from J, leaving 10 bases between them. Per germline, CDR1 SEHNR and CDR2 FQNEAQ (reference sequence). The CDR3 spells CASSSGFGETQYF. For the CDR3, the DNA is TGTGCCAGCAGCTCGGGATTTGGAGAGACCCAGTACTTC.

CDR3 sequence: CASSSGGGQETQYF. The DNA of the CDR3 is TGTGCCAGCAGTTCGGGGGGTGGGCAAGAGACCCAGTACTTC. The V and J genes are TRBV13 and TRBJ2-5, with TRBD2 identical over 7 bases. CDR1 is PRHDT and CDR2 is FYEKMQ in the germline V gene (reference sequence). The CDR3 contains 14 residues. Trimming took 6 bases from V and 2 from J; bases not matched to a gene: 6. Full variable domain (missing parts from reference TRBV13 and TRBJ2-5): AAGVIQSPRHLIKEKRETATLKCYPIPRHDTVYWYQQGPGQDPQFLISFYEKMQSDKGSIPDRFSAQQFSDYHSELNMSSLELGDSALYFCASSSGGGQETQYFGPGTRLLVL.

V and J are TRBV14 and TRBJ2-7; D is unclear. CDR3 length: 15 residues. Trimming removed 5 bases from V and 2 bases from J, with 16 bases in between. CDR1 is SGHDN and CDR2 is FVKESK in the germline V gene. The CDR3 protein is CASSTYGGPAYEQYF. The CDR3 nucleotides read TGTGCCAGCAGCACCTACGGCGGCCCCGCCTACGAGCAGTACTTC.

This clone was recorded only once. V is TRBV27 and J is TRBJ2-1; 7 bases line up with TRBD2. Germline V gene lookup returns CDR1 MNHEY and CDR2 SMNVEV (reference sequence). Trimming cost V 4 bases and J 3 bases; bases outside gene matches: 9. The CDR3 runs to 16 residues. CDR3 sequence: CASSSLAGVDYNEQFF. Written as DNA, the CDR3 is TGTGCCAGCAGTTCCCTGGCGGGAGTCGACTACAATGAGCAGTTCTTC.

The chain joins TRBV2 to TRBJ2-1, with D maybe TRBD2 (6 bases). The germline V gene encodes CDR1 SNHLY and CDR2 FYNNEI. Trimming removed 8 bases at V and 3 bases at J, with 8 bases between. CDR3 size: 12 residues. CDR3 sequence reads: CASGTLYNEQFF. The CDR3 coding sequence is TGTGCCAGCGGGACTCTCTACAATGAGCAGTTCTTC. Complete variable domain (other parts from reference TRBV2 and TRBJ2-1): EPEVTQTPSHQVTQMGQEVILRCVPISNHLYFYWYRQILGQKVEFLVSFYNNEISEKSEIFDDQFSVERPDGSNFTLKIRSTKLEDSAMYFCASGTLYNEQFFGPGTRLTVL.

This rearrangement joins TRBV6-6 to TRBJ1-3; D unclear. Trimming stripped 4 bases from V and 0 bases from J, with 13 bases between. Germline loops: CDR1 MNHNY, CDR2 SVGAGI (reference sequence). The CDR3 consists of 16 residues. CDR3 loop: CASSSGLLGSGNTIYF. The CDR3 DNA reads TGTGCCAGCAGTTCAGGACTCCTCGGCTCTGGAAACACCATATATTTT.

The J gene is TRBJ1-1, the V gene TRBV19; 9 positions agree with TRBD1. V lost 6 bases and J lost 6; bases outside the gene matches: 14. CDR1 is LNHDA, CDR2 SQIVND, per germline (reference sequence). The length of the CDR3 is 16 residues. The CDR3 nucleotides are TGTGCCAGTAGACATATGGGGACAGGGTGGAGGGCTGAAGCTTTCTTT. Residues: CASRHMGTGWRAEAFF.

The chain carries TRBV2 and TRBJ2-1, with D maybe TRBD2 (7 bases). Germline V gene data show CDR1 as SNHLY and CDR2 as FYNNEI. Trimming left V 0 bases short and J 9 bases short, with 12 bases between. There are 14 residues in the CDR3. The CDR3 region is CASSEAGGQVEQFF. CDR3 sequence (DNA): TGTGCCAGCAGTGAAGCGGGGGGGCAGGTTGAGCAGTTCTTC.

This clone was seen only once. This rearrangement joins TRBV4-3 to TRBJ2-1, with D possibly matching TRBD2 (6 bases). The CDR3 has 15 amino acids. Trimming shortened V by 1 base and J by 1 base, and 8 bases separated the two germline ends. Germline V lookup: CDR1 LGHNA, CDR2 YSLEER. The chain's CDR3 is CASSQGLVSYNEQFF. CDR3 DNA sequence: TGCGCCAGCAGCCAAGGACTAGTTTCCTACAATGAGCAGTTCTTC.

The V and J genes are TRBV30 and TRBJ1-1; TRBD1 matches 8 bases. After removal of 3 bases from V and 0 bases from J, the junction contained 0 bases not matched to a gene. The CDR3 totals 13 residues. Germline V gene sequence: CDR1 GTSNPN, CDR2 SVGIG (reference sequence). The CDR3 bases are TGTGCCTGGAGGGACAGGGTGAACACTGAAGCTTTCTTT. This encodes CAWRDRVNTEAFF.

The rearrangement uses TRBV6-5 and TRBJ2-1; D is perhaps TRBD1 (6 bases). The CDR3 loop spans 15 amino acids. V was pared by 5 bases and J by 4 bases, with 15 bases between. Per the germline V gene, CDR1 is MNHEY and CDR2 is SVGAGI. The DNA for the CDR3 is TGTGCCAGCAGTCACGACAGGTCGGCATACAATGAGCAGTTCTTC. This sequence encodes CASSHDRSAYNEQFF.

This chain connects TRBV9 to TRBJ2-1; 12 bases agree with TRBD2. Trimming took 0 bases from V and 3 from J; bases not matched to a gene: 4. In germline, CDR1 is SGDLS, CDR2 YYNGEE. This CDR3 region has 17 residues. CDR3 in DNA: TGTGCCAGCAGCGTAGTCGGACTAGCGGGACGCTACAATGAGCAGTTCTTC. Translating gives CASSVVGLAGRYNEQFF. The full variable domain, in which reference TRBV9 and TRBJ2-1 provide the parts outside the CDR3, is DSGVTQTPKHLITATGQRVTLRCSPRSGDLSVYWYQQSLDQGLQFLIQYYNGEERAKGNILERFSAQQFPDLHSELNLSSLELGDSALYFCASSVVGLAGRYNEQFFGPGTRLTVL.

The chain combines TRBV28 with TRBJ2-7; the D gene is possibly TRBD1 (6 bases). The CDR3 is made up of 12 amino acids. Trimming removed 6 bases from V and 3 bases from J, with 9 bases in between. CDR1 and CDR2 (germline): MDHEN, SYDVKM. The CDR3 here is CASSPGVYEQYF. CDR3 DNA sequence: TGTGCCAGCAGCCCAGGGGTCTACGAGCAGTACTTC.

The rearrangement joins TRBV7-9 to TRBJ2-1; 9 positions match TRBD2. This CDR3 contains 17 residues. Losses at the gene ends were 5 bases for V and 7 bases for J; bases not matched to a gene: 15. The germline V gene has CDR1 SEHNR and CDR2 FQNEAQ (reference sequence). The CDR3 DNA reads as TGTGCCAGCAGCCCCGGGCTAGCGGGAATGTTACGGAATGAGCAGTTCTTC. Translation gives CASSPGLAGMLRNEQFF.

The genes are TRBV7-9 and TRBJ2-7; TRBD2 aligns across 11 bases. The length of the CDR3 is 16 residues. CDR1 is SEHNR, CDR2 FQNEAQ, per germline (reference sequence). V dropped 6 bases and J dropped 2; count of bases not matched to a gene: 9. Here the CDR3 reads CASSSAGTSGAYEQYF. The CDR3 DNA reads TGTGCCAGCAGTTCCGCCGGGACTAGCGGAGCCTACGAGCAGTACTTC.

This clone was detected only once. The chain joins TRBV4-3 to TRBJ1-2; possibly TRBD1 for D (5 bases). The CDR3 totals 16 residues. Trimming pared 0 bases from V and 2 bases from J, leaving 13 bases between. Germline V gene sequence: CDR1 LGHNA, CDR2 YSLEER. Here the CDR3 reads CASSQELLTDNYGYTF. The CDR3 region has the DNA TGCGCCAGCAGCCAAGAGTTGCTGACAGACAACTATGGCTACACCTTC.

The genes are TRBV5-4 and TRBJ2-2; maybe TRBD1 (6 bases). V lost 0 bases and J lost 1, with 7 bases in between. The CDR3 consists of 15 residues. Germline V CDR1 and CDR2: SGHNT, YYREEE (reference sequence). CDR3 sequence: CASSLAGENTGELFF. In DNA form, the CDR3 reads TGTGCCAGCAGCTTGGCAGGGGAGAACACCGGGGAGCTGTTTTTT.

The chain has TRBV18 and TRBJ1-5; a possible D gene is TRBD1 (6 bases). The CDR3 contains 18 residues. CDR1 and CDR2 from the germline V gene are KGHSH and LQKENI. V gave up 3 bases and J gave up 3 bases, with 21 bases separating them. CDR3 in DNA: TGTGCCAGCTCACCGATTTCCGTTGGGGGCGGGTCCAATCAGCCCCAGCATTTT. This sequence encodes CASSPISVGGGSNQPQHF. Complete variable domain (other parts from reference TRBV18 and TRBJ1-5): NAGVMQNPRHLVRRRGQEARLRCSPMKGHSHVYWYRQLPEEGLKFMVYLQKENIIDESGMPKERFSAEFPKEGPSILRIQQVVRGDSAAYFCASSPISVGGGSNQPQHFGDGTRLSIL.

The chain carries TRBV7-9 and TRBJ2-2; 9 bases match TRBD1. Germline trimming cut 5 bases from V and 0 bases from J; bases unmatched to any gene: 4. The germline CDR1 and CDR2 sequences are SEHNR and FQNEAQ (reference sequence). The CDR3 is 16 residues long. Here the CDR3 DNA reads TGTGCCAGCAGCGCCCGGGACAGGGCGAACACCGGGGAGCTGTTTTTT. It codes for CASSARDRANTGELFF.

The J gene is TRBJ2-2, the V gene TRBV12-5; perhaps TRBD2 as D (5 bases). The CDR3 sequence is 13 residues long. Per germline, CDR1 LGHNT and CDR2 FRNRAP. The DNA of the CDR3 is TGTGCCAATGGGAGAGCGAACACCGGGGAGCTGTTTTTT. It is translated as CANGRANTGELFF.